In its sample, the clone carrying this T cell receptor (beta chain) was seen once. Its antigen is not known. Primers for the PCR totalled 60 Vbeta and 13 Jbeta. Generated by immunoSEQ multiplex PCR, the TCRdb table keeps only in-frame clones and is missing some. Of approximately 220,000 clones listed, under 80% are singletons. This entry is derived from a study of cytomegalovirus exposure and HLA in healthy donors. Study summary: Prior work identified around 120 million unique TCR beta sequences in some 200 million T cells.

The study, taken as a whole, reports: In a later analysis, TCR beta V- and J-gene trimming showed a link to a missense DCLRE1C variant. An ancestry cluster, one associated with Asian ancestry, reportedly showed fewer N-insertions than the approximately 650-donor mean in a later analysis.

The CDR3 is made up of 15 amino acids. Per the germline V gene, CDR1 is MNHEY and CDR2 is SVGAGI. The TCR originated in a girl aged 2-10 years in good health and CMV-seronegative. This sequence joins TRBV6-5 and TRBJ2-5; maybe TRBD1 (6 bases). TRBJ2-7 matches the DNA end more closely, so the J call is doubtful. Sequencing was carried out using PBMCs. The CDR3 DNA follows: TGTGCCAGCAGTTACGAGAGAGGACAGCGTTACGAGCAGTACTTC. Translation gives CASSYERGQRYEQYF.